This T cell receptor (beta chain) was documented in a study of T cell responses to AZD1222 COVID-19 vaccine. Background on the study: Samples with a second dose at about 4 or about 12 weeks were pooled together.

Profiling relied on immunoSEQ multiplex PCR, and the TCRdb table lists in-frame clones only, not all of them. The table lists approximately 100,000 clones, just under 90% of them singletons. Overall study findings and caveats: Baseline testing showed seropositivity in only five to seven AZD1222 recipients. In all cases, repertoires were sampled only after the peak T cell response. The donor group comprised mostly white British people and more females; the analysis possibly underestimated clonal diversity.

The V end lost 4 bases, the J end lost 7 bases, and 13 bases lay between the germline ends. The CDR3 is 13 residues long. A remark on this clone: Its antigen is still unknown.

The source was peripheral blood, collected on day 0 of AZD1222 vaccination. The clonotype comes from an adult in good health. The chain couples TRBV12-3 or TRBV12-4 to TRBJ2-5; D unresolved. CDR3 DNA sequence: TGTGCCAGCAGTTCAACAGTGACGCGGACCCAGTACTTC. It translates to CASSSTVTRTQYF.